This entry lists 20 T cell receptor beta chains sequenced from one sample in a study of T cell responses to AZD1222 COVID-19 vaccine. The table came from immunoSEQ multiplex PCR; TCRdb's copy has only in-frame clones and leaves some out. The data show around 180,000 clones, 85% to 90% seen once. Source: peripheral blood, taken on day 0 of AZD1222 vaccination. These receptors were obtained from an adult in good health.

This rearrangement joins TRBV28 to TRBJ2-1, with 9 bases that match TRBD2. Germline CDR1 reads MDHEN; CDR2 reads SYDVKM. The CDR3 totals 14 residues. The V and J ends lost 7 bases and 4 bases, in that order; junction bases with no gene match: 5. CDR3 DNA sequence: TGTGCCAGCACCCTTAGCGGGGGTTACAATGAGCAGTTCTTC. This translates into CASTLSGGYNEQFF.

The V and J genes are TRBV11-3 and TRBJ2-5; D uncertain. V lost 0 bases to trimming and J lost 5 bases, with 7 bases between them. The CDR3 extends over 13 amino acids. The germline gives CDR1 SGHNT, CDR2 YENEEA. CDR3 amino acids: CASSLDSEETQYF. In nucleotides, the CDR3 is TGTGCCAGCAGCTTAGATTCAGAGGAGACCCAGTACTTC. Using reference TRBV11-3 and TRBJ2-5 for the parts outside the CDR3, the full variable domain is EAGVVQSPRYKIIEKKQPVAFWCNPISGHNTLYWYLQNLGQGPELLIRYENEEAVDDSQLPKDRFSAERLKGVDSTLKIQPAELGDSAVYLCASSLDSEETQYFGPGTRLLVL.

The V call is TRBV3-1 (or the pseudogene TRBV3-2), the J call TRBJ2-7; D gene ambiguous. V lost 0 bases and J lost 5, with 11 bases in between. CDR3 length equals 14 residues. Germline lookup yields CDR1 LGHDT and CDR2 YNNKEL (reference sequence). The CDR3 loop is CASSQDWLDDEQYF. The CDR3, as DNA: TGTGCCAGCAGCCAAGATTGGCTCGATGACGAGCAGTACTTC.

As for this clone: The junction and the germline gene differ at one end; a read error may be behind it. The chain combines TRBV7-9 with TRBJ2-7; D may correspond to TRBD1 or TRBD2 (5 bases each). This CDR3 is built from 13 residues. CDR1 is SEHNR, CDR2 FQNEAQ, per germline (reference sequence). DNA of the CDR3: TGTGCCAGCAGTCAAGGGACGTCTGGTCCGACGGGCTTC. It yields the protein CASSQGTSGPTGF.

DNA for the CDR3: TGTGCCAGCAGTCCCCACCCCGGGACGCCGGTGGCGACCCAGTACTTC. It codes for CASSPHPGTPVATQYF. This rearrangement joins TRBV27 to TRBJ2-5; possibly TRBD1 or TRBD2 for D (5 bases each). Germline V gene sequence: CDR1 MNHEY, CDR2 SMNVEV (reference sequence). This CDR3 is 16 amino acids long. V was pared by 5 bases and J by 7 bases, with 23 bases between.

This chain's CDR3 is CASSLGGGYTEAFF. CDR3 bases: TGTGCCAGCAGCCTAGGCGGGGGATACACTGAAGCTTTCTTT. The chain links TRBV7-9 to TRBJ1-1; D is perhaps TRBD1 (5 bases). V lost 5 bases, J lost 3 bases, and 13 bases lay in between. CDR1 SEHNR and CDR2 FQNEAQ come from the germline V gene (reference sequence). CDR3 length: 14 amino acids.

The V and J genes are TRBV5-1 and TRBJ2-7; a possible D gene is TRBD2 (5 bases). CDR3 length equals 15 residues. V lost 0 bases and J lost 0, with 10 bases in between. Germline CDR1 and CDR2: SGHRS and YFSETQ. The CDR3 protein is CASSLGGVNSYEQYF. As DNA, the CDR3 is TGCGCCAGCAGCTTGGGGGGAGTGAACTCCTACGAGCAGTACTTC.

The gene calls are TRBV12-3 or TRBV12-4 and TRBJ2-7, with 7 positions matching TRBD1. This CDR3 is 12 amino acids long. With V trimmed by 5 bases and J by 6 bases, 4 bases remained unmatched. The CDR3 spells CASSNRGSEQYF. The CDR3 bases are TGTGCCAGCAGTAACAGGGGCTCCGAGCAGTACTTC.

The chain couples TRBV30 to TRBJ1-1; possibly TRBD1 for D (5 bases). Trimming shortened V by 2 bases and J by 4 bases, and 17 bases separated the two germline ends. The germline V gene has CDR1 GTSNPN and CDR2 SVGIG (reference sequence). The CDR3 length is 15 residues. The CDR3 loop is CAWSPRGGRGTEAFF. The DNA of the CDR3 is TGTGCCTGGAGTCCTCGTGGGGGGAGGGGCACTGAAGCTTTCTTT.

The V and J genes are TRBV5-1 and TRBJ2-1, with D perhaps assigned TRBD1 or TRBD2 (5 bases each). V was pared by 3 bases and J by 5 bases, with 18 bases between. The CDR3 totals 16 residues. Germline V gene lookup returns CDR1 SGHRS and CDR2 YFSETQ. CDR3 loop: CASSSPGPFTNNEQFF. Written as DNA, the CDR3 is TGCGCCAGCAGCTCCCCGGGACCCTTTACAAACAATGAGCAGTTCTTC.

This clone came up once. The gene calls are TRBV5-1 and TRBJ2-5; 9 nucleotides agree with TRBD2. The trim removed 2 bases at V and 2 bases at J, leaving 4 bases unmatched. The CDR3 spans 15 residues. Germline CDR1 is SGHRS and CDR2 is YFSETQ. CDR3 DNA: TGCGCCAGCAGCTTAAATGCGGGGGGGCAAGAGACCCAGTACTTC. Its protein product is CASSLNAGGQETQYF.

CDR3 amino acids: CASSLGGEIYEQYF. The CDR3 DNA reads as TGTGCCAGCAGCTTAGGAGGGGAGATCTACGAGCAGTACTTC. The genes are TRBV11-2 and TRBJ2-7; D may match TRBD1 or TRBD2 (5 bases each). V lost 1 base to trimming and J lost 3 bases, with 10 bases between them. CDR1 is SGHAT and CDR2 is FQNNGV in the germline V gene. This CDR3 comprises 14 residues.

This clone came up a few times. This chain connects TRBV2 to TRBJ2-5; tentatively, D is TRBD1 or TRBD2 (6 bases each). Germline V gene lookup returns CDR1 SNHLY and CDR2 FYNNEI. This CDR3 comprises 15 residues. Trimming shortened V by 11 bases and J by 4 bases, and 23 bases separated the two germline ends. The CDR3 DNA reads TGTGCCGGAAACGGGGGCGTGGGTACCCTAGAGACCCAGTACTTC. It translates to CAGNGGVGTLETQYF.

The gene calls are TRBV11-2 and TRBJ2-3, with D hard to call. This CDR3 has 12 residues. Per the germline V gene, CDR1 is SGHAT and CDR2 is FQNNGV. Trimming cost V 3 bases and J 2 bases, with 3 bases left between them. The CDR3 protein is CASSLNTDTQYF. CDR3 nucleotides: TGTGCCAGCAGCTTGAACACAGATACGCAGTATTTT.

The V and J genes are TRBV11-2 and TRBJ2-7, with D possibly called TRBD1 or TRBD2 (5 bases each). There are 13 residues in the CDR3. V shed 6 bases and J shed 2 bases, with 11 bases lying between them. Germline assignment: CDR1 SGHAT and CDR2 FQNNGV. CDR3 sequence (DNA): TGTGCCAGCAGATCGGGACGGGCCTACGAGCAGTACTTC. Translated, it gives CASRSGRAYEQYF.

The sample holds many counts of this clone. The chain links TRBV5-4 to TRBJ1-1; tentative D call: TRBD1 (6 bases). The germline V gene encodes CDR1 SGHNT and CDR2 YYREEE (reference sequence). The germline V and J ends were trimmed by 4 bases and 3 bases, with 10 bases remaining between them. The CDR3 is made up of 13 amino acids. This chain's CDR3 is CASSDRYDTEAFF. The CDR3 DNA follows: TGTGCCAGCAGCGACAGGTATGACACTGAAGCTTTCTTT.

CDR3 region: CASSLQGPGNTIYF. The CDR3 DNA sequence: TGTGCCAGCAGCCTACAGGGACCTGGAAACACCATATATTTT. This sequence joins TRBV27 and TRBJ1-3; the D gene is possibly TRBD1 (6 bases). The V and J ends lost 6 bases and 2 bases respectively, with 11 bases between them. The CDR3 loop spans 14 amino acids. Per the germline V gene, CDR1 is MNHEY and CDR2 is SMNVEV (reference sequence).

The rearrangement joins TRBV27 to TRBJ1-2, with D possibly matching TRBD1 (5 bases). Germline loops: CDR1 MNHEY, CDR2 SMNVEV (reference sequence). This CDR3 is 15 amino acids long. Trimming removed 5 bases from V and 2 bases from J, with 15 bases in between. DNA for the CDR3: TGTGCCAGCAGTCCGGGGTTAGGGGAAAACTATGGCTACACCTTC. Translation gives CASSPGLGENYGYTF.

The chain employs TRBV27 and TRBJ2-7; 8 bases are shared with TRBD2. The CDR3 sequence is 14 residues long. J was trimmed by 1 base and V by 5 bases; bases with no gene match: 4. In germline, CDR1 is MNHEY, CDR2 SMNVEV (reference sequence). CDR3: CASSEAGASYEQYF. CDR3 nucleotide sequence: TGTGCCAGCAGTGAAGCGGGGGCTTCCTACGAGCAGTACTTC.

This clone has ten or more counts. The J gene is TRBJ2-1, the V gene TRBV15, with 8 bases identical to TRBD1. V gave up 2 bases and J gave up 8 bases; unmatched junction bases: 8. CDR1 is LNHNV and CDR2 is YYDKDF in the germline V gene (reference sequence). The CDR3 has 15 residues. CDR3 in DNA: TGTGCCACCAGCAGATCTCAGGGGGCTAGCGATGAGCAGTTCTTC. It encodes CATSRSQGASDEQFF.